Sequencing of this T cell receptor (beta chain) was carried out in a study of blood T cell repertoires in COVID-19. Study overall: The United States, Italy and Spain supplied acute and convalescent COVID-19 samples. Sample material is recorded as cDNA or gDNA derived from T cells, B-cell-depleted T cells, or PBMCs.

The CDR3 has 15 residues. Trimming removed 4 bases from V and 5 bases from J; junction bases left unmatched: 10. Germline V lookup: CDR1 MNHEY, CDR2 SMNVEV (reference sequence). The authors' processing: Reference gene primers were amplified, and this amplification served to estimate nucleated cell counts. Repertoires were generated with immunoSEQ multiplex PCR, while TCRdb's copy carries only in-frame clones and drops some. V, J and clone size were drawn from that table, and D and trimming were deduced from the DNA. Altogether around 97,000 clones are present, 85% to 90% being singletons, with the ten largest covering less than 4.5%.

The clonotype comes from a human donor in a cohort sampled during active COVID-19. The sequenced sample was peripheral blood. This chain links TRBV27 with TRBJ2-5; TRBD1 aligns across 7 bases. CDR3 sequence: CASSSPGTAAETQYF. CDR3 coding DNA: TGTGCCAGCAGTTCCCCAGGGACAGCAGCGGAGACCCAGTACTTC.